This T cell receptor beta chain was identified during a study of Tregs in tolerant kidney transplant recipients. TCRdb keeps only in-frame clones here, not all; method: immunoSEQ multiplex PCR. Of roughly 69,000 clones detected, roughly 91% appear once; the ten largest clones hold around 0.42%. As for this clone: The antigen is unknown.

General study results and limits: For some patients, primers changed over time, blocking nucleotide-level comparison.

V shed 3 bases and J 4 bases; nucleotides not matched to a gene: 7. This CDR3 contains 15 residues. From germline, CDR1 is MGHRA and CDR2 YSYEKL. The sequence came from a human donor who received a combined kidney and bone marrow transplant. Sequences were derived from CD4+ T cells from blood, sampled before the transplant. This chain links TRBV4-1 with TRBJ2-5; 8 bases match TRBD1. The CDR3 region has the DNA TGCGCCAGCAGCCAGCAACAGACAGGGGTAGAGACCCAGTACTTC. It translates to CASSQQQTGVETQYF.